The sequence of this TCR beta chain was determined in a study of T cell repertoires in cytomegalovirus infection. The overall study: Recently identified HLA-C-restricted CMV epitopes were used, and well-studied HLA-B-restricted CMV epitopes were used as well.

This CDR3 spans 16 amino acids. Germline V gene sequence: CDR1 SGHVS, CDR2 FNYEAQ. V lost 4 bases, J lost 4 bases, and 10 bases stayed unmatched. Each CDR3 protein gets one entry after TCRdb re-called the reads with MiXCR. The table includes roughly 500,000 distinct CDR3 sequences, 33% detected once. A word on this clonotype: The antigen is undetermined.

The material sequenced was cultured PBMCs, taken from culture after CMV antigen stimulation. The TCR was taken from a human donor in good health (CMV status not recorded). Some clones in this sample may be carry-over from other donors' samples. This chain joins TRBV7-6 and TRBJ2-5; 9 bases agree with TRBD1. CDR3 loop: CASSSGETGGRETQYF. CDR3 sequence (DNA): TGTGCCAGCAGCTCCGGTGAGACAGGGGGTCGAGAGACCCAGTACTTC.